In its sample, the clone carrying this T cell receptor beta chain was seen a few times. Its specificity is unknown. As every portion of the isolated RNA was reverse transcribed, the sequencing read expressed TCRB transcripts. Sequencing used immunoSEQ multiplex PCR; TCRdb keeps in-frame clones, though not all of them. The sample carries hundreds of thousands of clones, about 15% recorded once. CDR1 and CDR2 (germline): MNHEY, SVGAGI. The CDR3 spans 14 residues. The junction had 7 bases not matched to a gene; V was cut back by 5 bases and J by 5 bases. This specimen belongs to a study of beta chain features in type 1 diabetes. Study results and caveats: Moderate but significant shortening of TCRB CDR3s was recorded in all four CD4+ subsets from Type 1 diabetes patients.

This clonotype originated in a man between 18 and 35 years old with type 1 diabetes. V is TRBV6-5 and J is TRBJ2-7; 9 positions agree with TRBD1. Specimen: naive CD4+ T cells from blood. CDR3: CASSPSGTGNEQYF. The CDR3 DNA is TGTGCCAGCAGTCCCTCCGGGACAGGGAACGAGCAGTACTTC.